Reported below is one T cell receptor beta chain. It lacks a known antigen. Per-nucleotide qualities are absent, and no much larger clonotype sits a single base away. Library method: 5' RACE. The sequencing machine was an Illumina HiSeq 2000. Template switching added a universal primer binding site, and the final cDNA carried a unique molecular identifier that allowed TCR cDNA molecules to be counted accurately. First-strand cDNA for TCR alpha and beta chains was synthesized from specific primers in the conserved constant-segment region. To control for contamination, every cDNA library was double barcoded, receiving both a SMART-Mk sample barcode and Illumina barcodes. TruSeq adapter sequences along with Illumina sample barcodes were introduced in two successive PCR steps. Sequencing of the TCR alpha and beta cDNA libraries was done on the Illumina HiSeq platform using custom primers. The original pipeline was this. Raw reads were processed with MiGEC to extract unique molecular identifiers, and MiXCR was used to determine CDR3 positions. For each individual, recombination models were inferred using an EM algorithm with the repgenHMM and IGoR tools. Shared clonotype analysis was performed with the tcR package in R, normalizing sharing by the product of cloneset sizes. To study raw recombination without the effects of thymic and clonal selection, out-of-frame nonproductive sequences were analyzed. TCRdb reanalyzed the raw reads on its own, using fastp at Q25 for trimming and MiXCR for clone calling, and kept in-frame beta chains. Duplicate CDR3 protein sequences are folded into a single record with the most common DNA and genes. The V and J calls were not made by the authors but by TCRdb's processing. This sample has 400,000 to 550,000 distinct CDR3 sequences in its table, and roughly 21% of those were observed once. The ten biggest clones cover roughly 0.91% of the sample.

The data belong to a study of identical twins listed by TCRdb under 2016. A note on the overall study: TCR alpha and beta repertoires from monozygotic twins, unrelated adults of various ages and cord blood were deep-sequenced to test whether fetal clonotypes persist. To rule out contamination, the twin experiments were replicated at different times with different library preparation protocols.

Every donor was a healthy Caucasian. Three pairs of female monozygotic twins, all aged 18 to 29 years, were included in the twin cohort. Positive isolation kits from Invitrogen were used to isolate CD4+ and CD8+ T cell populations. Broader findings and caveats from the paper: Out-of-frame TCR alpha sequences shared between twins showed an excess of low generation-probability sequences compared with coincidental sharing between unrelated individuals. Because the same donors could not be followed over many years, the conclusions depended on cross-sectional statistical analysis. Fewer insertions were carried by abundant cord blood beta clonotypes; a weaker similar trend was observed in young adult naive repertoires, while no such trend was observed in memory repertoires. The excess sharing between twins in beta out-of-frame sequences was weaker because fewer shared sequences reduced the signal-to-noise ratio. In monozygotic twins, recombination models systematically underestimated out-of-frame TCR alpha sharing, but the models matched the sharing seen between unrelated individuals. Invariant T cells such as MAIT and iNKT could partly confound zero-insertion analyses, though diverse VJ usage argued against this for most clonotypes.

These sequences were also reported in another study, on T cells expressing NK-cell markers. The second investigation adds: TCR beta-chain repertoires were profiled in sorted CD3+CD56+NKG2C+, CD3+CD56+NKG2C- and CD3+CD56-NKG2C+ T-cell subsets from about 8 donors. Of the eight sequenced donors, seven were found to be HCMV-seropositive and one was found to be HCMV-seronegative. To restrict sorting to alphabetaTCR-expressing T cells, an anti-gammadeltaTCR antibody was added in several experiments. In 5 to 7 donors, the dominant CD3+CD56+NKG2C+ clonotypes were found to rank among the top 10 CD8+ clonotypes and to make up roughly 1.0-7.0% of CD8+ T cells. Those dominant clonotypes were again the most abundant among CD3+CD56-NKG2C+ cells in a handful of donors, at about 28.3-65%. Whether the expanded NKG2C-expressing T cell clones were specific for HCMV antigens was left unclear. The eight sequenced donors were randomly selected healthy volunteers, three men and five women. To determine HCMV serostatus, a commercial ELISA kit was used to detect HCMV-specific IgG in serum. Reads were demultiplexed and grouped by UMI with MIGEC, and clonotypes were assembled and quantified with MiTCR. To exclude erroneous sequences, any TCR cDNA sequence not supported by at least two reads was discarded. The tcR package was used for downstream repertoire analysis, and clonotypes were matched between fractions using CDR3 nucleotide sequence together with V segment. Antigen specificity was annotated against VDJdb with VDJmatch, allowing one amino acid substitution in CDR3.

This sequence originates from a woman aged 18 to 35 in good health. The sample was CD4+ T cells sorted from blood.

In nucleotides, the sequence is TGTGCCAGCTCACCAACCGGTCTCCTGGCGGAGACCCAGTACTTC. It translates as CASSPTGLLAETQYF. The sequence joins TRBV18 to TRBJ2-5; no D gene can be assigned with confidence. The CDR3 sequence holds 15 residues, the cysteine and phenylalanine included. Of all the DNA, just the CDR3 is kept, 45 bases in frame from base 1. Reading the germline V gene gives CDR1 KGHSH and CDR2 LQKENI. V loses 2 bases of germline sequence and J loses 5 bases, and the interval between the two ends is 15 bases.